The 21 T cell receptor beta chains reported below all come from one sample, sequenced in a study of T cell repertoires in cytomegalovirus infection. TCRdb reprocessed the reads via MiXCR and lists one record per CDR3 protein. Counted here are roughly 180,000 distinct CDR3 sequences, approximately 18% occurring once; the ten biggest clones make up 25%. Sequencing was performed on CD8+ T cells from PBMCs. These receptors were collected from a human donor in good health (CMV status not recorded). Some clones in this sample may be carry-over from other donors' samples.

The CDR3 sequence is CASSLPPRDTQYF. In nucleotides, the CDR3 is TGTGCCAGCAGTTTACCCCCCAGGGATACGCAGTATTTT. The chain is built from TRBV12-3 or TRBV12-4 and TRBJ2-3; unclear D gene. The CDR3 is 13 amino acids. The V and J ends lost 2 bases and 6 bases respectively, with 9 bases between them.

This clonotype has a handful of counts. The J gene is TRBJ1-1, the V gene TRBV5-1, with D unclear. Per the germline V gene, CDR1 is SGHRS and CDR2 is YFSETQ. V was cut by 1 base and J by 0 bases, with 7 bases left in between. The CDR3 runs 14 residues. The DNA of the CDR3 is TGCGCCAGCAGCTTGAAGGGCATGAACACTGAAGCTTTCTTT. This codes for CASSLKGMNTEAFF.

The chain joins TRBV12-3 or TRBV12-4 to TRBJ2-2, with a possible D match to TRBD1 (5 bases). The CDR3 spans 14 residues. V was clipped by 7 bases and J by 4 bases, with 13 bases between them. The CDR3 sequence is CASKGRVFTGELFF. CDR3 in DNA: TGTGCCAGCAAGGGCAGGGTCTTCACCGGGGAGCTGTTTTTT.

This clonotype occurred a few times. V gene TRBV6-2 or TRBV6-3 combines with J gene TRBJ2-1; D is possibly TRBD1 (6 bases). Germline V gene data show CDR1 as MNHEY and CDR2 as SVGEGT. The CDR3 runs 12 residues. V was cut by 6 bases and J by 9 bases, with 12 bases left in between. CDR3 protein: CASSREGVEQFF. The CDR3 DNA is TGTGCCAGCAGCCGCGAGGGGGTTGAGCAGTTCTTC.

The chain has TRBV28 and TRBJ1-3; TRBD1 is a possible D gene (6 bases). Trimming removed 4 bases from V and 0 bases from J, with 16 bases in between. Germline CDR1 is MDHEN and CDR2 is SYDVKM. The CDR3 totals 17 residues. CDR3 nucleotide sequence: TGTGCCAGCAGTTCTCATTTTACAGGGAGCTCTGGAAACACCATATATTTT. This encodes CASSSHFTGSSGNTIYF.

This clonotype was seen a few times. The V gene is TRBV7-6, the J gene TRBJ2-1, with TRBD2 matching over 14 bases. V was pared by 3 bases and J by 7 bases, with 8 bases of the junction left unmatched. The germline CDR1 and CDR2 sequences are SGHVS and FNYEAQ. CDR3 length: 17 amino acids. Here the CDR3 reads CASSFQPGTSGGNEQFF. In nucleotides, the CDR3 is TGTGCCAGCAGCTTCCAACCTGGGACTAGCGGGGGAAATGAGCAGTTCTTC.

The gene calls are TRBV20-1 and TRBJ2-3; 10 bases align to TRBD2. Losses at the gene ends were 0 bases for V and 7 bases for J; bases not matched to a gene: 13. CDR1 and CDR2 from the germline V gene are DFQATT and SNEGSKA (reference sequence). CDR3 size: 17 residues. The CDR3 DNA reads TGCAGTGCTAGAGATCGAGGTAGAAGCGGGGGGGAACATACGCAGTATTTT. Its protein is CSARDRGRSGGEHTQYF.

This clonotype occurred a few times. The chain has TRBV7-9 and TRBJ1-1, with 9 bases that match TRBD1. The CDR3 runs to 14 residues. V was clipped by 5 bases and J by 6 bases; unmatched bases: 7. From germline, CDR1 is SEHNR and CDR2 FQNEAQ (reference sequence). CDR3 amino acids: CASSPGTGYAEAFF. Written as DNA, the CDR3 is TGTGCCAGCAGCCCCGGGACAGGGTACGCTGAAGCTTTCTTT.

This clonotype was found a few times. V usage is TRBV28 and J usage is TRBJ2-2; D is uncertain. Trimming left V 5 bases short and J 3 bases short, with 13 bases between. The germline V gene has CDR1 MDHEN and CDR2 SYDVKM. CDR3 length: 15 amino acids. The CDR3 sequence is CASSLTTIYTGELFF. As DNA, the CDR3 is TGTGCCAGCAGTCTAACAACCATCTACACCGGGGAGCTGTTTTTT.

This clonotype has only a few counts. The CDR3: CASSANRGGTEAFF. The CDR3 DNA follows: TGTGCCAGCAGCGCGAACAGGGGGGGCACTGAAGCTTTCTTT. This rearrangement joins TRBV7-8 to TRBJ1-1; the match to TRBD1 covers 8 bases. CDR1 is SGHVS, CDR2 FQNEAQ, per germline. The CDR3 contains 14 residues. The trim removed 5 bases at V and 4 bases at J, leaving 6 bases unmatched.

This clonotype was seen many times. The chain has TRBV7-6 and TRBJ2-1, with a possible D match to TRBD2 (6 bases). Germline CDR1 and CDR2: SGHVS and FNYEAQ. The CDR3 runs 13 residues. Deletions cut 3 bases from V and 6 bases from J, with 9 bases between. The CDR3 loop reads CASSFRGGNEQFF. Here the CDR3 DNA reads TGTGCCAGCAGCTTTCGGGGAGGCAATGAGCAGTTCTTC.

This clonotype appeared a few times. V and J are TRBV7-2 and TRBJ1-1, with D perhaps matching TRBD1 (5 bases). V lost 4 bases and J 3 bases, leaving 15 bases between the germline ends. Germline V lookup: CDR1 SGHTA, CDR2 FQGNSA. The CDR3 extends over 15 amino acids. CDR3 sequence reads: CASSSQMLGDTEAFF. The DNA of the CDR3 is TGTGCCAGCAGCTCGCAAATGCTGGGGGACACTGAAGCTTTCTTT.

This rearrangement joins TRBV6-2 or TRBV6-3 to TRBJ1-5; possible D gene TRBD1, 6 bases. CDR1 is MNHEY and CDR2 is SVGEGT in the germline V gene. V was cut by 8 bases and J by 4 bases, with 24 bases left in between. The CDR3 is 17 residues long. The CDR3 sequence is CASAPGSNRVGNQPQHF. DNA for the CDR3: TGTGCCAGCGCCCCGGGGAGTAACAGGGTCGGGAATCAGCCCCAGCATTTT.

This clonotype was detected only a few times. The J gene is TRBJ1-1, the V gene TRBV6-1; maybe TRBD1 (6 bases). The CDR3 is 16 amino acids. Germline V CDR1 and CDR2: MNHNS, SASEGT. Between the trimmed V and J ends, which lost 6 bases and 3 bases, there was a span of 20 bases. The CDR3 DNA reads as TGTGCCAGCAGAACATGGCGGACAGCCGAGTACACTGAAGCTTTCTTT. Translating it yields CASRTWRTAEYTEAFF.

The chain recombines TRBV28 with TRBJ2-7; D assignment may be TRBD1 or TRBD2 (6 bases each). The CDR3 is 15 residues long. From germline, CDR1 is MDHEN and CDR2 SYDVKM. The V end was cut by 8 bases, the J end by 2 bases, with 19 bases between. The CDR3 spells CASQITGGPPYEQYF. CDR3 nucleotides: TGTGCCAGCCAAATAACCGGGGGCCCCCCCTACGAGCAGTACTTC.

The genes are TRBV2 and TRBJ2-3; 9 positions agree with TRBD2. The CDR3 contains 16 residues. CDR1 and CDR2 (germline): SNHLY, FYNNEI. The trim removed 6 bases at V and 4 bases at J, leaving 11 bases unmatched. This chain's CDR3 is CASRSATSGVADTQYF. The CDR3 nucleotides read TGTGCCAGCAGATCGGCGACTAGCGGAGTTGCAGATACGCAGTATTTT.

The CDR3, as DNA: TGTGCCAGCAGTCTAGGTCAGGTGGAAGATACGCAGTATTTT. Residues: CASSLGQVEDTQYF. The chain is built from TRBV25-1 and TRBJ2-3; unclear D gene. The CDR3 totals 14 residues. V lost 5 bases and J 5 bases, leaving 14 bases between the germline ends. Looked up from germline, CDR1 is MGHDK and CDR2 is SYGVNS.

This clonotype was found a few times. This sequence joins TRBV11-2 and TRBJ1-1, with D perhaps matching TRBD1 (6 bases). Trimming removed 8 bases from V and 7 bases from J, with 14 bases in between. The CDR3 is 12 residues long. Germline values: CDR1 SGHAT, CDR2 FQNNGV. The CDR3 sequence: CASLGTKDEAFF. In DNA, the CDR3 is TGTGCCAGCCTGGGGACAAAGGATGAAGCTTTCTTT.

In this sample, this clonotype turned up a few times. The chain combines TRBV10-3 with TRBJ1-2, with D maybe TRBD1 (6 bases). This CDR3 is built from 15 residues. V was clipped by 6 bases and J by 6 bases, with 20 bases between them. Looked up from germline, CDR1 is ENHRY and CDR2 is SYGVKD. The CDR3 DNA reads TGTGCCATCAGCGGGGCTAGGGGGGAAGAGGATGGCTACACCTTC. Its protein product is CAISGARGEEDGYTF.

For the CDR3, the DNA is TGCAGCGTTGAAGGAGGGGAGCTCTACGAGCAGTACTTC. Amino acid sequence: CSVEGGELYEQYF. The V gene is TRBV29-1, the J gene TRBJ2-7, with D perhaps being TRBD1 or TRBD2 (5 bases each). CDR3 length: 13 amino acids. V lost 1 base to trimming and J lost 3 bases, with 10 bases between them. Germline loops: CDR1 SQVTM, CDR2 ANQGSEA.

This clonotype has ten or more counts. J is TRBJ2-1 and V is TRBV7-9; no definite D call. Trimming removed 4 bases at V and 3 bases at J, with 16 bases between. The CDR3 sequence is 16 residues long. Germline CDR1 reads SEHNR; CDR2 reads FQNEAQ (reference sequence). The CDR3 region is CASSSLRLAIYNEQFF. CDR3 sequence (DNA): TGTGCCAGCAGCTCGCTGAGACTGGCAATCTACAATGAGCAGTTCTTC.